The rows below give T cell receptor beta chains drawn from one sample of a study of T cell responses to AZD1222 COVID-19 vaccine. Assay: immunoSEQ multiplex PCR; the TCRdb copy retains only in-frame clones and omits some. Altogether about 99,000 clones are present, less than 95% being singletons, with the ten largest covering around 4.8%. The source material was peripheral blood, sampled on day 0 of AZD1222 vaccination. These receptors were collected from an adult in good health. The CDR3 runs from the conserved cysteine through the conserved F or W. A D gene is named only where the DNA matches it firmly. Clone size is not always given. Where it is, it says once, few, many or a class for expanded clones.

clone_size	d_call	j_call	v_call	cdr3_length	cdr3_nt	cdr3_aa
NA	NA	TRBJ1-4	TRBV30	14	TGTGCCTGGACAGCGGTGATGGCGGGGGAAAAACTGTTTTTT	CAWTAVMAGEKLFF
NA	NA	TRBJ2-3	TRBV9	12	TGTGCCAGCAGCGCGCGGACAGATACGCAGTATTTT	CASSARTDTQYF
NA	NA	TRBJ2-3	TRBV28	14	TGTGCCAGCACCCCTGGGGGGAGCACAGATACGCAGTATTTT	CASTPGGSTDTQYF
NA	NA	TRBJ2-1	TRBV9	16	TGTGCCAGCAGCGAGGGAGGGGACAGAATATACAATGAGCAGTTCTTC	CASSEGGDRIYNEQFF
NA	TRBD1	TRBJ1-5	TRBV24-1	14	TGTGCCACCAGTGATGGGGACAGAAATCAGCCCCAGCATTTT	CATSDGDRNQPQHF
NA	NA	TRBJ1-5	TRBV19	15	TGTGCCAGTAGTGAACCCACGGGGTACAATCAGCCCCAGCATTTT	CASSEPTGYNQPQHF
NA	NA	TRBJ1-6	TRBV6-5	13	TGTGCCAGCAGGGGACAAAATAATTCACCCCTCCACTTT	CASRGQNNSPLHF
NA	NA	TRBJ2-2	TRBV7-8	17	TGTGCCAGCAGCCCGGTTTGGCTAGCGCCGAACACCGGGGAGCTGTTTTTT	CASSPVWLAPNTGELFF
NA	NA	TRBJ1-4	TRBV11-2	12	TGTGCCAGCAGCTTTAAGATCGAAAAACTGTTTTTT	CASSFKIEKLFF
NA	TRBD2	TRBJ2-7	TRBV5-6	16	TGTGCCAGCAGCCCCCGGACAGTCGGGGGGGGCTACGAGCAGTACTTC	CASSPRTVGGGYEQYF
NA	NA	TRBJ1-4	TRBV4-1	17	TGCGCCAGCAGCCATTCTACAGGAGGGGCAACTAATGAAAAACTGTTTTTT	CASSHSTGGATNEKLFF
NA	TRBD1	TRBJ1-2	TRBV19	16	TGTGCCAGTAGTATGGGTGGACAGGGGTCCTACTATGGCTACACCTTC	CASSMGGQGSYYGYTF
NA	NA	TRBJ1-4	TRBV9	16	TGTGCCAGCAGCGTAGGGCAGCATCAATGGGATGAAAAACTGTTTTTT	CASSVGQHQWDEKLFF
NA	NA	TRBJ2-5	TRBV20-1	13	TGCAGTGCTAGTTTCCCAAATCAAGAGACCCAGTACTTC	CSASFPNQETQYF
NA	TRBD1	TRBJ1-1	TRBV9	14	TGTGCCAGCAGCGCACACCCGGGACAGGAGGGAGCTTTCTTT	CASSAHPGQEGAFF
NA	TRBD1	TRBJ2-3	TRBV5-1	15	TGCGCCAGCAGCTTGGAGGACAGGGGCACAGATACGCAGTATTTT	CASSLEDRGTDTQYF
NA	TRBD2	TRBJ2-3	TRBV9	14	TGTGCCAGCAGCGTAGGTAGCGGGGTAGTTACGCAGTATTTT	CASSVGSGVVTQYF
NA	TRBD2	TRBJ2-1	TRBV30	14	TGTGCCTGGAGTGTAGCGGGGGGGCAGGTTGAGCAGTTCTTC	CAWSVAGGQVEQFF
NA	NA	TRBJ1-3	TRBV10-3	13	TGTGCCATCAGGCAGCTCTCTGGAAACACCATATATTTT	CAIRQLSGNTIYF
NA	NA	TRBJ2-1	TRBV7-6	15	TGTGCCAGCAGCGTGGAACTTGGACTATACAATGAGCAGTTCTTC	CASSVELGLYNEQFF
NA	TRBD1	TRBJ1-5	TRBV6-5	14	TGTGCCAGCAGTATGACAGGGGAAAGGCAGCCCCAGCATTTT	CASSMTGERQPQHF
NA	NA	TRBJ2-7	TRBV6-5	13	TGTGCCAGCAGTCTCGGGCAGGGGTACGAGCAGTACTTC	CASSLGQGYEQYF
NA	NA	TRBJ1-2	TRBV12-3/TRBV12-4	13	TGTGCCAGCAGTTTTGGGGCAGTCTATGGCTACACCTTC	CASSFGAVYGYTF
NA	TRBD1	TRBJ1-6	TRBV5-6	15	TGTGCCAGCAGCCAAGCCGGGACAGTTAATTCACCCCTCCACTTT	CASSQAGTVNSPLHF
NA	NA	TRBJ1-2	TRBV27	13	TGTGCCAGCAGTTTAACCCCGGCGCAGGGCTACACCTTC	CASSLTPAQGYTF
NA	TRBD1	TRBJ1-1	TRBV30	15	TGTGCCTGGAGTGTACGGGACAGATTGAACACTGAAGCTTTCTTT	CAWSVRDRLNTEAFF
NA	TRBD1	TRBJ1-1	TRBV27	16	TGTGCCAGCAGTAGTAGAATTGGGACAGTGAACACTGAAGCTTTCTTT	CASSSRIGTVNTEAFF
NA	NA	TRBJ1-4	TRBV4-2	16	TGTGCCAGCAGCCAAGCTACGGGACTTACAAATGAAAAACTGTTTTTT	CASSQATGLTNEKLFF
NA	TRBD2	TRBJ2-7	TRBV27	14	TGTGCCAGCAGGGTTAGCGGGGGTACCTACGAGCAGTACTTC	CASRVSGGTYEQYF
NA	NA	TRBJ1-5	TRBV4-1	16	TGCGCCAGCAGCCTTTCAGGTTCAGGGATCGGTCAGCCCCAGCATTTT	CASSLSGSGIGQPQHF
NA	TRBD1	TRBJ1-2	TRBV4-1	15	TGCGCCAGCAGCCAAGTTGAAGGACAGGGGTATGGCTACACCTTC	CASSQVEGQGYGYTF
NA	NA	TRBJ1-6	TRBV18	13	TGTGCCAGCTCATTTGACCAGCATTCACCCCTCCACTTT	CASSFDQHSPLHF
NA	TRBD1	TRBJ1-3	TRBV19	14	TGTGCCAGTAGTACTACAGGGGCTGGAAACACCATATATTTT	CASSTTGAGNTIYF
NA	NA	TRBJ2-1	TRBV12-3/TRBV12-4	13	TGTGCCACCAATTTAGGCATAGCCCATGAGCAGTTCTTC	CATNLGIAHEQFF
NA	TRBD2	TRBJ2-1	TRBV24-1	15	TGTGCCACTGAATTAGCCGGGACTAGCTACAATGAGCAGTTCTTC	CATELAGTSYNEQFF
NA	NA	TRBJ1-2	TRBV6-5	12	TGTGCCAGCAGTAAGAGCCCCTATGGCTACACCTTC	CASSKSPYGYTF
NA	TRBD1	TRBJ1-5	TRBV19	14	TGTGCCAGTAGTATAGGGGCAGGGGGATGGCCCCAGCATTTT	CASSIGAGGWPQHF
NA	TRBD1	TRBJ2-7	TRBV27	14	TGTGCCAGCAGTTTCCACAGGGGTTTCTACGAGCAGTACTTC	CASSFHRGFYEQYF
NA	NA	TRBJ1-1	TRBV27	14	TGTGCCAGCACAAAGGGGCATCCGAACACTGAAGCTTTCTTT	CASTKGHPNTEAFF
NA	NA	TRBJ2-5	TRBV7-2	13	TGTGCCAGCAGCAAGACTACCCAAGAGACCCAGTACTTC	CASSKTTQETQYF
NA	NA	TRBJ1-1	TRBV15	15	TGTGCCACCAGCAGAGCTCGTGGGCCCACCACTGAAGCTTTCTTT	CATSRARGPTTEAFF
once	NA	TRBJ1-1	TRBV7-9	15	TGTGCCAGCAGCTTAGGTGTCAGGGCGAACACTGAAGCTTTCTTT	CASSLGVRANTEAFF
NA	TRBD2	TRBJ2-1	TRBV10-1	16	TGCGCCAGCAGTGAGTCTTCGGGGGACGGGAGGGATGAGCAGTTCTTC	CASSESSGDGRDEQFF
NA	NA	TRBJ1-1	TRBV15	14	TGTGCCACAATCGCCGCGGCGGAGGACACTGAAGCTTTCTTT	CATIAAAEDTEAFF
NA	TRBD1	TRBJ1-1	TRBV5-1	14	TGCGCCAGCAGCTCCGGGACAGGGAACACTGAAGCTTTCTTT	CASSSGTGNTEAFF
few	NA	TRBJ2-1	TRBV28	17	TGTGCCAGCAGGCCCGATGGGGTAGGGAGCCCCTACAATGAGCAGTTCTTC	CASRPDGVGSPYNEQFF
NA	NA	TRBJ1-5	TRBV4-1	19	TGCGCCAGCAGCCAAGAGGCGGGATACCTACGGAATAGCAATCAGCCCCAGCATTTT	CASSQEAGYLRNSNQPQHF
NA	TRBD2	TRBJ2-4	TRBV9	13	TGTGCCAGCAGCCCCCGGACGGGAGGCATTCAGTACTTC	CASSPRTGGIQYF
once	NA	TRBJ2-1	TRBV30	14	TGTGCCTGGAGTGTGACGGGACTTGACAATGAGCAGTTCTTC	CAWSVTGLDNEQFF
NA	NA	TRBJ1-2	TRBV27	16	TGTGCCAGCAGTCAAAGAGCTCCCCCCCGTAACTATGGCTACACCTTC	CASSQRAPPRNYGYTF
NA	NA	TRBJ1-1	TRBV28	15	TGTGCCAGCAGTCCATCGGGCGGAGGGGAGACTGAAGCTTTCTTT	CASSPSGGGETEAFF
NA	NA	TRBJ2-7	TRBV6-5	14	TGTGCCAGCAGTCCGAGGACACCCTCCTACGAGCAGTACTTC	CASSPRTPSYEQYF
NA	NA	TRBJ1-6	TRBV2	16	TGTGCCAGCACGCCTATATGGCCGCAGGGAAGTTCACCCCTCCACTTT	CASTPIWPQGSSPLHF
NA	TRBD1	TRBJ1-1	TRBV5-4	15	TGTGCCAGCAGCTTACAGGGGACCCTAGCCGCTGAAGCTTTCTTT	CASSLQGTLAAEAFF
NA	TRBD1	TRBJ2-5	TRBV7-8	17	TGTGCCAGCAGCTTCTCGACAGGGGCGTTTGTCGAGGAGACCCAGTACTTC	CASSFSTGAFVEETQYF
NA	NA	TRBJ1-3	TRBV2	12	TGTGCCAGCAGCCCTTCGACAAACACCATATATTTT	CASSPSTNTIYF
NA	TRBD2	TRBJ2-1	TRBV6-4	14	TGTGCCAGCAGTTATACTAGCGGCGACAATGAGCAGTTCTTC	CASSYTSGDNEQFF
NA	TRBD1	TRBJ2-6	TRBV19	14	TGTGCCAGTCGACAGGGGTCCGGGGCCAACGTCCTGACTTTC	CASRQGSGANVLTF
NA	NA	TRBJ2-7	TRBV3-1/TRBV3-2	11	TGTGCCAGCAGTCAAGGGACACACCAGTACTTC	CASSQGTHQYF